This T cell receptor beta chain emerged from a study of blood T cells in healthy people across ages (dated by TCRdb to 2013 to 2016). In terms of the full investigation: In model experiments, template switching captured about one uniquely barcoded TCR beta cDNA molecule for every two T cells. To avoid experimental bias, donors of different ages were spread randomly across the sequencing lanes. For two donors (one aged 18 to 29 and one aged 80 or older), the study analyzed two additional independent replicas of 1 million unique cDNA reads from the same blood draw. The donors were divided into four age groups: young (average about 15 years), middle-aged (roughly 40), aged (approximately 59) and long-lived (more than 75). To track age-related changes in TCR beta repertoire diversity, the study relied on deep sequencing normalized with unique cDNA molecular identifiers.

Trimming removed 6 bases from V and 2 bases from J, leaving 10 bases between the germline ends. The CDR3 runs 13 residues from the cysteine to the phenylalanine. The sequence is cut down to CDR3 DNA, 39 bases in frame from base 1. CDR1 and CDR2 are read off the germline V gene as MNHNS and SASEGT. Findings and caveats that apply to the study as a whole: The CMV infection status of donors was not known, potentially confounding age-related changes in expanded clonotypes. Observed TCR beta diversity correlated strongly with the percentage of naive T cells measured by flow cytometry. Compared with the aged group, more naive CD4+ T cells, fewer expanded clones and increased TCR diversity were shown by the long-lived group, suggesting age selection. Total diversity estimates from one million sequenced T cells were considered lower bounds and underestimates. Observed TCR beta diversity per million T cells fell roughly linearly with age, and a significant reduction was already apparent by age around 36. Conclusive comparison of naive and antigen-experienced compartments was prevented by the profiling of bulk unsorted PBMCs.

The donors were roughly 39 Caucasian individuals from Russia, aged roughly 6 to 100 years, who were systemically healthy. Each donor gave 8 to 10 milliliters of peripheral blood, drawn into EDTA-treated Vacutainer tubes. Ficoll-Paque density-gradient centrifugation was used to isolate PBMCs, with at least 6.5 million per sample. Total RNA, at least 6 micrograms per sample, was extracted from PBMCs with Trizol reagent. For every donor, an aliquot of PBMCs went through flow cytometry to measure the percentages of naive CD45RAhigh/CD27high T cells. A remark on this clonotype: What this receptor recognizes is not known. The input lacks base qualities; no much larger clone sits a single base away.

The method was 5' RACE. The data were produced on an Illumina HiSeq 2500. A second 7 to 11 cycle PCR used a sample-barcoded 5' primer and a J-beta primer mix. Each TCR beta cDNA molecule received a unique molecular identifier from a template-switch 5' adaptor carrying 12 random nucleotides. Each sample yielded at least 3 million CDR3-containing paired-end reads. First-strand cDNA synthesis was performed from all RNA using the Mint cDNA synthesis kit, with priming by a TRBC-specific oligonucleotide. After uracil-DNA glycosylase treatment, a first 18-cycle PCR used universal primers M1SS and BC2_uni_R on all cDNA. The paper's data handling went like this. For normalization, 1 million high-quality reads, each with a distinct molecular identifier, were randomly selected from each sample. Reads sharing molecular identifiers were discarded rather than binned into consensus sequences. MiTCR, with a Q25 quality threshold and the strictest error-elimination algorithm, was used for CDR3 identification, clonotype clustering and error correction. A nonparametric unseen species model using Euler transformation provided a lower-bound estimate of total TCR beta diversity. TCRdb took the public reads, trimmed them with fastp at Q25, ran MiXCR for clone calling and kept in-frame beta chains. Merged by CDR3 protein, the rows form single entries marked with the most common genes and DNA. TCRdb, not the authors, supplied the V and J calls. This sample lists about 1.1 million distinct CDR3 sequences; around two fifths were detected once. Together, the top ten hold 13% of the sample.

The chain links TRBV6-1 with TRBJ2-5, and TRBD1 may be the D gene, going by 6 matching bases. The receptor was isolated from a young man in good health. The sample was blood. The CDR3 has the sequence CASRGQSQETQYF. The nucleotide sequence reads as follows: TGTGCCAGCAGAGGACAGTCTCAAGAGACCCAGTACTTC.